This section outlines one TCR beta chain sequence together with its context. V was pared by 5 bases and J by 6 bases, with 14 bases of the junction left unmatched. This CDR3 is built from 16 residues. Germline V gene lookup returns CDR1 SEHNR and CDR2 FQNEAQ (reference sequence). Tagging with unique molecular identifiers was applied to individual cDNA molecules. One entry per CDR3 protein, called by TCRdb with MiXCR from the 5' RACE reads. The data hold about 64,000 distinct CDR3 sequences, with roughly 12% observed a single time. These data originate in a study of early T cells in non-severe SARS-CoV-2 infection.

Sample: whole blood, taken at baseline. The J gene is TRBJ2-3, the V gene TRBV7-9; 7 bases agree with TRBD2. The receptor was derived from an adult who was a healthcare worker with PCR-confirmed SARS-CoV-2 infection or an uninfected control (not recorded which). The CDR3 DNA reads TGTGCCAGCAGCCAGGCAGCGGGGTCCCGCGGTGATACGCAGTATTTT. Amino acids: CASSQAAGSRGDTQYF. The full variable domain, rest sourced from reference TRBV7-9 and TRBJ2-3, is DTGVSQNPRHKITKRGQNVTFRCDPISEHNRLYWYRQTLGQGPEFLTYFQNEAQLEKSRLLSDRFSAERPKGSFSTLEIQRTEQGDSAMYLCASSQAAGSRGDTQYFGPGTRLTVL.